A selection of T cell receptor beta chains follows, all from one sample in a study of identical twins. From the 5' RACE reads, TCRdb called clonotypes with MiXCR, one entry per CDR3 protein. This repertoire shows 400,000 to 500,000 distinct CDR3 sequences, less than 20% found once; its top ten account for approximately 12%. Sample: naive T cells sorted from blood. The receptors shown here come from a man in his fifties or sixties in good health. Both conserved end residues are part of each CDR3. The D gene is left open where the match is weak. A clone size is listed for some rows: how often the clone was seen (once, few, many), or a class if it is expanded.

J gene	V gene	D gene	clone size	CDR3 protein	CDR3 DNA
TRBJ2-2	TRBV29-1	.	.	CSAGQNTGELFF	TGCAGCGCTGGACAGAACACCGGGGAGCTGTTTTTT
TRBJ2-1	TRBV7-6	TRBD2	.	CASSLGAGVVYNEQFF	TGTGCCAGCAGCTTAGGAGCGGGAGTGGTCTACAATGAGCAGTTCTTC
TRBJ2-3	TRBV10-3	TRBD2	few	CAISELAVTSTDTQYF	TGTGCCATCAGTGAACTAGCGGTGACTAGCACAGATACGCAGTATTTT
TRBJ1-1	TRBV2	.	many	CASRGTEAFF	TGTGCCAGCCGTGGAACTGAAGCTTTCTTT
TRBJ2-7	TRBV7-2	.	many	CASSLKDHTGGPYEQYF	TGTGCCAGCAGCCTAAAAGACCATACTGGCGGGCCCTACGAGCAGTACTTC
TRBJ1-6	TRBV10-3	.	.	CAINSGIDSPLHF	TGTGCCATCAATTCAGGGATCGATTCACCCCTCCACTTT
TRBJ2-7	TRBV20-1	.	many	CSARDKEGLYEQYF	TGCAGTGCTAGAGATAAGGAGGGCCTCTACGAGCAGTACTTC
TRBJ1-1	TRBV12-3/TRBV12-4	.	.	CASSNTGLTEAFF	TGTGCCAGCAGTAATACAGGACTCACTGAAGCTTTCTTT
TRBJ1-2	TRBV29-1	.	few	CSVDLGFNGYTF	TGCAGCGTTGACCTGGGGTTTAATGGCTACACCTTC
TRBJ2-5	TRBV15	.	many	CATSRGGAQETQYF	TGTGCCACCAGCAGAGGGGGAGCTCAAGAGACCCAGTACTTC
TRBJ1-1	TRBV29-1	.	many	CSAARAYNTEAFF	TGCAGCGCCGCGCGAGCATATAACACTGAAGCTTTCTTT
TRBJ1-6	TRBV4-3	.	many	CASSQEGRNSPLHF	TGCGCCAGCAGCCAAGAGGGTAGAAATTCACCCCTCCACTTT
TRBJ2-7	TRBV10-3	TRBD2	.	CAISEMGLAGPWTYEQYF	TGTGCCATCAGTGAGATGGGACTAGCGGGGCCCTGGACCTACGAGCAGTACTTC
TRBJ2-5	TRBV6-2/TRBV6-3	.	many	CASSYFRGRETQYF	TGTGCCAGCAGTTACTTCCGGGGTAGGGAGACCCAGTACTTC
TRBJ2-2	TRBV2	.	.	CAVPPSGTPAPTGELFF	TGTGCCGTTCCCCCTTCCGGGACGCCTGCCCCCACCGGGGAGCTGTTTTTT
TRBJ2-3	TRBV10-3	.	many	CAISDLGAGDTQYF	TGTGCCATCAGTGATTTGGGGGCAGGGGATACGCAGTATTTT
TRBJ2-3	TRBV20-1	TRBD1	few	CSAIGQGSTDTQYF	TGCAGTGCTATCGGACAGGGTAGCACAGATACGCAGTATTTT
TRBJ2-5	TRBV20-1	TRBD1	.	CSAISSRGRQETQYF	TGCAGTGCTATTTCAAGCAGGGGGCGTCAAGAGACCCAGTACTTC
TRBJ2-5	TRBV29-1	.	many	CSTLWGIETQYF	TGCAGCACCTTATGGGGGATCGAGACCCAGTACTTC
TRBJ2-7	TRBV7-2	TRBD2	few	CASSLRSRRESSYEQYF	TGTGCCAGCAGCTTAAGGAGTCGGCGGGAGAGTTCCTACGAGCAGTACTTC
TRBJ1-4	TRBV5-1	TRBD1	many	CASSLDGQGAGVKLFF	TGCGCCAGCAGCTTGGATGGACAGGGGGCAGGGGTAAAACTGTTTTTT
TRBJ1-6	TRBV12-3/TRBV12-4	.	.	CASSFSTLNSPLHF	TGTGCCAGCAGTTTTTCGACACTTAATTCACCCCTCCACTTT
TRBJ1-3	TRBV6-5	TRBD1	.	CASSSGQVSNTIYF	TGTGCCAGCAGTTCTGGACAGGTTTCCAACACCATATATTTT
TRBJ2-5	TRBV4-3	.	once	CASSHPGETQYF	TGCGCCAGCAGCCACCCGGGGGAGACCCAGTACTTC